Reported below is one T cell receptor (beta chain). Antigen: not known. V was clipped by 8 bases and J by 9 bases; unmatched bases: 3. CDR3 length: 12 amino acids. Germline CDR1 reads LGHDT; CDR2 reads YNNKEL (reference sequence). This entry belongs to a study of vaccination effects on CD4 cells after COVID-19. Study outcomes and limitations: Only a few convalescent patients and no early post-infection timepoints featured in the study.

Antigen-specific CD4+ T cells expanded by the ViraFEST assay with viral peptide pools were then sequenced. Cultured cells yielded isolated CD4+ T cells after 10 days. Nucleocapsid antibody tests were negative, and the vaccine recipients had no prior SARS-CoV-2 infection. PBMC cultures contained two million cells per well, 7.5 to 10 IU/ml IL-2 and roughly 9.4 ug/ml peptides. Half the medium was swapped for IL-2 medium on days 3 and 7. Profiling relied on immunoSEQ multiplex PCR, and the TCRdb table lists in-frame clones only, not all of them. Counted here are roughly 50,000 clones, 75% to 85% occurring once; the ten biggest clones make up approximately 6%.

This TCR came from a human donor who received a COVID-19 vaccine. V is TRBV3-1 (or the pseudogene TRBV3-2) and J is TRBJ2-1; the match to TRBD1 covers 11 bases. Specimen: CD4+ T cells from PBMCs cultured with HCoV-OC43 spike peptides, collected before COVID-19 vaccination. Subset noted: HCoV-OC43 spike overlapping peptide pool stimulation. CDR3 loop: CASGTGGSEQFF. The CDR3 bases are TGTGCCAGCGGGACAGGGGGGAGTGAGCAGTTCTTC.